This T cell receptor beta chain was profiled in a study of blood T cell repertoires in COVID-19. Study at large: Sample material is recorded as cDNA or gDNA derived from T cells, B-cell-depleted T cells, or PBMCs.

V dropped 7 bases and J dropped 5 bases, with 14 bases sitting between them. Per the germline V gene, CDR1 is SNHLY and CDR2 is FYNNEI. The CDR3 totals 13 residues. The assay was immunoSEQ multiplex PCR, and TCRdb's table has in-frame clones only and misses some. The sample shows about 21,000 clones, around 87% of them seen only once. The sequenced material came from peripheral blood. This clonotype was sampled from a man aged 65 to 79 with acute or convalescent COVID-19. This sequence joins TRBV2 and TRBJ2-5, with a possible D match to TRBD2 (6 bases). The CDR3 nucleotides read TGTGCCAGCAATGGACGACGGGAGGAGACCCAGTACTTC. It encodes CASNGRREETQYF.